The 22 T cell receptor beta chains listed next were all sequenced from one sample in a study of T cell responses to AZD1222 COVID-19 vaccine. Profiling relied on immunoSEQ multiplex PCR, and the TCRdb table lists in-frame clones only, not all of them. The repertoire has over 110,000 clones, just under 95% of them found once; the top ten carry roughly 12%. The sequences come from peripheral blood, collected after recovery from COVID-19. All receptors come from an adult who had recovered from COVID-19.

CDR3 sequence reads: CASSTGYTEAFF. The DNA for the CDR3 is TGCGCCAGCAGTACCGGGTACACTGAAGCTTTCTTT. The chain combines TRBV5-1 with TRBJ1-1; D not certain. Germline assignment: CDR1 SGHRS and CDR2 YFSETQ. This CDR3 is built from 12 residues. Trimming took 5 bases from V and 3 from J, leaving 8 bases between them.

V is TRBV28 and J is TRBJ2-7, with TRBD2 matching over 8 bases. V gave up 6 bases and J gave up 13 bases; unmatched junction bases: 11. Per germline, CDR1 MDHEN and CDR2 SYDVKM. The CDR3 runs 12 residues. The CDR3 reads CASSDKRGNIYF. DNA of the CDR3: TGTGCCAGCAGCGACAAGCGGGGGAATATCTACTTC.

The gene calls are TRBV28 and TRBJ1-5; D uncertain. V lost 2 bases and J 5 bases, leaving 13 bases between the germline ends. Germline V gene lookup returns CDR1 MDHEN and CDR2 SYDVKM. CDR3 length: 15 amino acids. CDR3 DNA sequence: TGTGCCAGCAGTTTAAGATCGCAGCTCTATCAGCCCCAGCATTTT. This gives the protein CASSLRSQLYQPQHF.

The rearrangement joins TRBV19 to TRBJ2-1; tentatively, D is TRBD2 (6 bases). The CDR3 covers 14 residues. Trimming took 3 bases from V and 6 from J, leaving 12 bases between them. CDR1 and CDR2 from the germline V gene are LNHDA and SQIVND (reference sequence). The CDR3 bases are TGTGCCAGTAGTATGACGGGAGTGGGCAATGAGCAGTTCTTC. It translates to CASSMTGVGNEQFF.

V usage is TRBV9 and J usage is TRBJ1-3; the D is unclear. Trimming left V 2 bases short and J 4 bases short, with 7 bases between. This CDR3 has 13 amino acids. Germline values: CDR1 SGDLS, CDR2 YYNGEE. The chain's CDR3 is CASSVLDGNTIYF. In nucleotides, the CDR3 is TGTGCCAGCAGCGTTTTAGACGGAAACACCATATATTTT.

V is TRBV7-9 and J is TRBJ2-5; 7 positions match TRBD2. V shed 2 bases and J 5 bases; nucleotides not matched to a gene: 8. Germline V lookup: CDR1 SEHNR, CDR2 FQNEAQ (reference sequence). The length of the CDR3 is 15 residues. The CDR3 is CASSLRDYGRETQYF. Here the CDR3 DNA reads TGTGCCAGCAGCTTAAGGGACTACGGGAGGGAGACCCAGTACTTC.

This clone was counted between two and nine times. The V call is TRBV18, the J call TRBJ2-5, with D uncertain. This CDR3 contains 14 residues. V lost 3 bases and J lost 4, with 12 bases in between. The germline V gene has CDR1 KGHSH and CDR2 LQKENI. This chain's CDR3 is CASSPARMRETQYF. CDR3 sequence (DNA): TGTGCCAGCTCACCGGCCCGCATGCGAGAGACCCAGTACTTC.

V is TRBV4-2 and J is TRBJ2-5; D not resolved. CDR3 length: 14 residues. CDR1 and CDR2 (germline): LGHNA, YNFKEQ. V lost 5 bases and J 1 base, leaving 11 bases between the germline ends. CDR3 nucleotides: TGTGCCAGCAGCACCAGTAGCATCCAAGAGACCCAGTACTTC. It codes for CASSTSSIQETQYF.

The DNA for the CDR3 is TGTGCCAGCTCACCACGGAACATAGTCGAGGGCTACACCTTC. Its translation is CASSPRNIVEGYTF. The chain joins TRBV18 to TRBJ1-2; D remains ambiguous. The CDR3 contains 14 residues. V was clipped by 1 base and J by 8 bases, with 14 bases between them. Per the germline V gene, CDR1 is KGHSH and CDR2 is LQKENI.

The chain is built from TRBV19 and TRBJ2-3, with 8 bases matching TRBD1. Germline V gene data show CDR1 as LNHDA and CDR2 as SQIVND (reference sequence). The CDR3 length is 14 residues. V gave up 7 bases and J gave up 0 bases; unmatched junction bases: 3. The CDR3, as DNA: TGTGCCAGTAAGAGGACAGGGAGCACAGATACGCAGTATTTT. Translated: CASKRTGSTDTQYF. The variable domain in full, completed from reference TRBV19 and TRBJ2-3, reads DGGITQSPKYLFRKEGQNVTLSCEQNLNHDAMYWYRQDPGQGLRLIYYSQIVNDFQKGDIAEGYSVSREKKESFPLTVTSAQKNPTAFYLCASKRTGSTDTQYFGPGTRLTVL.

This clone appeared once. The chain couples TRBV6-5 to TRBJ1-6, with D perhaps matching TRBD1 (5 bases). Per germline, CDR1 MNHEY and CDR2 SVGAGI. Trimming took 2 bases from V and 6 from J, leaving 14 bases between them. There are 16 residues in the CDR3. CDR3 nucleotide sequence: TGTGCCAGCAGTTACGGCGGGGTGGGGCCTAATTCACCCCTCCACTTT. Protein sequence: CASSYGGVGPNSPLHF.

The V and J genes are TRBV28 and TRBJ2-7, with 11 bases lining up with TRBD2. V shed 7 bases and J 0 bases; nucleotides not matched to a gene: 5. This CDR3 is 15 amino acids long. Germline-derived CDR1 and CDR2 are MDHEN and SYDVKM. The CDR3 here is CASTGTSGSSYEQYF. In nucleotides, the CDR3 is TGTGCCAGCACCGGGACTAGCGGTAGCTCCTACGAGCAGTACTTC.

The table lists this clone with a few counts. The chain employs TRBV7-3 and TRBJ2-3; 7 positions agree with TRBD1. The CDR3 has 15 residues. V was pared by 5 bases and J by 1 base, with 6 bases of the junction left unmatched. CDR1 SGHTA and CDR2 FQGTGA come from the germline V gene. CDR3 in amino acids: CASSMTGQRTDTQYF. The CDR3 DNA sequence: TGTGCCAGCAGCATGACAGGGCAGCGCACAGATACGCAGTATTTT. Looking up the rest from reference TRBV7-3 and TRBJ2-3 gives the full variable domain: GAGVSQTPSNKVTEKGKYVELRCDPISGHTALYWYRQSLGQGPEFLIYFQGTGAADDSGLPNDRFFAVRPEGSVSTLKIQRTERGDSAVYLCASSMTGQRTDTQYFGPGTRLTVL.

The J gene is TRBJ2-2, the V gene TRBV9; possibly TRBD2 for D (5 bases). The V end was cut by 3 bases, the J end by 5 bases, with 20 bases between. Germline V gene sequence: CDR1 SGDLS, CDR2 YYNGEE. The CDR3 is 17 residues long. This CDR3 is CASSGPRGSELTGELFF. The CDR3 DNA follows: TGTGCCAGCAGCGGGCCCCGGGGTAGCGAGTTGACCGGGGAGCTGTTTTTT.

The rearrangement links TRBV27 to TRBJ1-2; D gene uncertain. V was clipped by 5 bases and J by 4 bases, with 17 bases between them. The CDR3 totals 15 residues. CDR1 is MNHEY, CDR2 SMNVEV, per germline (reference sequence). CDR3 sequence (DNA): TGTGCCAGCAGTCTGGGCCCGCCGATGAGCTATGGCTACACCTTC. Translation: CASSLGPPMSYGYTF.

The chain has TRBV7-9 and TRBJ1-2; D is perhaps TRBD1 (5 bases). The V gene's germline CDR1 is SEHNR and CDR2 FQNEAQ (reference sequence). The CDR3 is made up of 16 amino acids. V lost 5 bases and J lost 4, with 20 bases in between. The chain's CDR3 is CASSRAGTQAIYGYTF. The CDR3 DNA reads TGTGCCAGCAGCCGCGCGGGCACACAGGCGATCTATGGCTACACCTTC.

The V call is TRBV10-3, the J call TRBJ2-5, with 8 bases identical to TRBD2. Germline values: CDR1 ENHRY, CDR2 SYGVKD. The J segment lost 5 bases and the V segment lost 7 bases, leaving 9 bases of the junction unmatched. The CDR3 contains 14 residues. The CDR3 sequence: CAINRGGSQETQYF. CDR3 sequence (DNA): TGTGCCATCAATCGGGGGGGGAGCCAGGAGACCCAGTACTTC.

V is TRBV27 and J is TRBJ1-1; TRBD1 matches 8 bases. In germline, CDR1 is MNHEY, CDR2 SMNVEV (reference sequence). The trim removed 6 bases at V and 7 bases at J, leaving 1 base unmatched. The CDR3 runs 11 residues. The CDR3 DNA sequence: TGTGCCAGCAGGGACAGGGATGAAGCTTTCTTT. This translates into CASRDRDEAFF.

This sequence joins TRBV5-8 and TRBJ1-5, with a tentative D call TRBD1 (6 bases). V lost 4 bases, J lost 6 bases, and 14 bases lay in between. CDR3 length equals 14 residues. CDR1 is SGHTS and CDR2 is YDEGEE in the germline V gene. CDR3 DNA sequence: TGTGCCAGCAGCCGATCCCAGGGGTCTCAGCCCCAGCATTTT. Its protein is CASSRSQGSQPQHF.

The chain couples TRBV6-5 to TRBJ2-1; TRBD2 agrees at 14 bases. Trimming removed 11 bases from V and 8 bases from J; junction bases left unmatched: 11. Germline V gene data show CDR1 as MNHEY and CDR2 as SVGAGI. The CDR3 has 15 residues. The CDR3 coding sequence is TGTGCCGGGACACCGGGACTAGCGGGAGTGGATGAGCAGTTCTTC. It codes for CAGTPGLAGVDEQFF.

The chain is built from TRBV3-1 (or the pseudogene TRBV3-2) and TRBJ2-7, with 10 nucleotides matching TRBD2. The CDR3 covers 15 residues. The germline CDR1 and CDR2 sequences are LGHDT and YNNKEL (reference sequence). V gave up 4 bases and J gave up 4 bases; unmatched junction bases: 7. CDR3 DNA sequence: TGTGCCAGCAGCCTAGAACTAGCGGGGAAATACGAGCAGTACTTC. Protein: CASSLELAGKYEQYF.

The gene calls are TRBV6-5 and TRBJ1-3, with D possibly matching TRBD1 (6 bases). The CDR3 covers 15 residues. V dropped 7 bases and J dropped 0 bases, with 13 bases sitting between them. CDR1 and CDR2 from the germline V gene are MNHEY and SVGAGI. The CDR3 loop reads CASIKGDLSGNTIYF. In DNA form, the CDR3 reads TGTGCCAGCATCAAGGGGGACCTCTCTGGAAACACCATATATTTT.